The rows below give T cell receptor beta chains drawn from one sample of a study of CD8 T cells in ankylosing spondylitis. One entry per CDR3 protein results from TCRdb running MiXCR on the 5' RACE reads. This sample has over 450,000 distinct CDR3 sequences, with roughly 12% found just once. Sequencing was carried out using blood, either unsorted or a sorted T cell fraction (not recorded which). The source is a male donor with ankylosing spondylitis. Both conserved end residues are part of each CDR3. The D gene is left open where the match is weak. For some rows the clone size is stated as once, few or many, or as a class when expanded; others skip it.

V gene: TRBV11-2; clone size: NA; J gene: TRBJ1-1; D gene: TRBD1; CDR3 protein: CASSLMGQGGTEAFF; CDR3 DNA: TGTGCCAGCAGCTTAATGGGACAGGGTGGGACTGAAGCTTTCTTT
V gene: TRBV5-1; clone size: few; J gene: TRBJ1-1; D gene: NA; CDR3 protein: CASSLEATSNTEAFF; CDR3 DNA: TGCGCCAGCAGCTTGGAAGCAACTTCGAACACTGAAGCTTTCTTT
V gene: TRBV5-1; clone size: NA; J gene: TRBJ1-1; D gene: NA; CDR3 protein: CASSIEQGVTEAFF; CDR3 DNA: TGCGCCAGCAGCATAGAACAGGGTGTGACTGAAGCTTTCTTT
V gene: TRBV4-2; clone size: many; J gene: TRBJ2-3; D gene: NA; CDR3 protein: CASSQDGGEDTQYF; CDR3 DNA: TGTGCCAGCAGCCAAGACGGGGGAGAAGATACGCAGTATTTT
V gene: TRBV20-1; clone size: many; J gene: TRBJ2-2; D gene: NA; CDR3 protein: CSARVSVSGELFF; CDR3 DNA: TGCAGTGCTAGAGTTTCCGTAAGCGGGGAGCTGTTTTTT
V gene: TRBV7-2; clone size: NA; J gene: TRBJ2-1; D gene: NA; CDR3 protein: CASSLSGLRNEQFF; CDR3 DNA: TGTGCCAGCAGTCTTAGCGGTTTAAGGAATGAGCAGTTCTTC
V gene: TRBV20-1; clone size: NA; J gene: TRBJ1-5; D gene: NA; CDR3 protein: CSARGTSNQPQHF; CDR3 DNA: TGCAGTGCTAGAGGGACCAGCAATCAGCCCCAGCATTTT
V gene: TRBV21-1; clone size: NA; J gene: TRBJ2-2; D gene: NA; CDR3 protein: CASSKGVGRELFF; CDR3 DNA: TGTGCCAGCAGCAAAGGAGTGGGTAGGGAGCTGTTTTTT
V gene: TRBV24-1; clone size: NA; J gene: TRBJ2-3; D gene: TRBD2; CDR3 protein: CATSPTGSGRVGTDTQYF; CDR3 DNA: TGTGCCACCAGTCCCACGGGGAGCGGGAGGGTGGGCACAGATACGCAGTATTTT
V gene: TRBV5-1; clone size: NA; J gene: TRBJ2-5; D gene: TRBD1; CDR3 protein: CASSLTTGAETQYF; CDR3 DNA: TGCGCCAGCAGCTTGACGACAGGGGCAGAGACCCAGTACTTC
V gene: TRBV28; clone size: few; J gene: TRBJ2-6; D gene: NA; CDR3 protein: CASSLRGYGANVLTF; CDR3 DNA: TGTGCCAGCAGTTTAAGGGGGTACGGGGCCAACGTCCTGACTTTC
V gene: TRBV5-5; clone size: NA; J gene: TRBJ2-7; D gene: TRBD1; CDR3 protein: CASTPYGTGSLEQYF; CDR3 DNA: TGTGCCAGCACCCCATACGGGACAGGGTCCCTCGAGCAGTACTTC
V gene: TRBV7-8; clone size: NA; J gene: TRBJ2-1; D gene: TRBD2; CDR3 protein: CASSLGGRTSLSNEQFF; CDR3 DNA: TGTGCCAGCAGCTTAGGCGGCAGGACTAGCCTTTCCAATGAGCAGTTCTTC
V gene: TRBV11-3; clone size: few; J gene: TRBJ2-2; D gene: NA; CDR3 protein: CASSTRLEFGELFF; CDR3 DNA: TGTGCCAGCAGCACTCGACTAGAATTCGGGGAGCTGTTTTTT
V gene: TRBV4-2; clone size: few; J gene: TRBJ1-2; D gene: NA; CDR3 protein: CASSPSRVPDGYTF; CDR3 DNA: TGTGCCAGCAGCCCAAGCAGGGTACCCGATGGCTACACCTTC
V gene: TRBV27; clone size: NA; J gene: TRBJ2-2; D gene: NA; CDR3 protein: CASSAPVNTGELFF; CDR3 DNA: TGTGCCAGCAGTGCCCCAGTCAACACCGGGGAGCTGTTTTTT
V gene: TRBV7-9; clone size: NA; J gene: TRBJ1-5; D gene: TRBD1; CDR3 protein: CASSSGGSQPQHF; CDR3 DNA: TGTGCCAGCAGCTCAGGGGGGTCTCAGCCCCAGCATTTT
V gene: TRBV5-1; clone size: few; J gene: TRBJ1-6; D gene: NA; CDR3 protein: CASSRWTANNSPLHF; CDR3 DNA: TGCGCCAGCAGCCGCTGGACGGCAAATAATTCACCCCTCCACTTT
V gene: TRBV18; clone size: NA; J gene: TRBJ1-2; D gene: NA; CDR3 protein: CASSPARDANYGYTF; CDR3 DNA: TGTGCCAGCTCACCTGCGCGGGACGCAAACTATGGCTACACCTTC
V gene: TRBV20-1; clone size: few; J gene: TRBJ2-3; D gene: TRBD1; CDR3 protein: CSALTGVGTTDTQYF; CDR3 DNA: TGCAGTGCTCTGACAGGGGTTGGGACCACAGATACGCAGTATTTT